This T cell receptor beta chain was recorded in a study of T cell repertoires in cytomegalovirus infection. The overall study: Based on public TCR beta signatures, there were indications of CMV infection and of a matching HLA type.

The germline V gene encodes CDR1 MNHNS and CDR2 SASEGT. The trim removed 4 bases at V and 0 bases at J, leaving 3 bases unmatched. There are 15 residues in the CDR3. Overall study results and limits: HLA-C-restricted TCR beta clonotypes specific for CMV led the ex vivo response. The cumulative frequency of public TCR beta families identified carriers of CMV plus the relevant HLA.

About this clonotype itself: Its antigen is not known.

TCRdb re-analysed the reads in MiXCR, keeping a single row per CDR3 protein. Altogether 300,000 to 400,000 distinct CDR3 sequences are present, 15% to 20% being singletons, with the ten largest covering around 8.6%. The clonotype was recovered from a human donor in good health (CMV status not recorded). Some clones in this sample may be carry-over from other donors' samples. The sequenced sample was PBMCs. The V call is TRBV6-1, the J call TRBJ2-5; 9 bases agree with TRBD1. The CDR3 reads CASSGDRAYQETQYF. The CDR3 coding sequence is TGTGCCAGCAGTGGGGACAGGGCGTACCAAGAGACCCAGTACTTC.